This is a list of T cell receptor beta chains from one sample in a study of cytomegalovirus exposure and HLA in healthy donors. The table came from immunoSEQ multiplex PCR; TCRdb's copy has only in-frame clones and leaves some out. Of more than 250,000 clones listed, 80% to 90% were seen once; the top ten hold about 0.8%. Sequencing was done on a sample of PBMCs. The receptors stem from a woman aged 18-30 years in good health and CMV-seronegative. The CDR3 runs from the conserved cysteine through the conserved F or W. A D gene is named only where the DNA matches it firmly. Clone size is shown for a subset of rows, as once, few, many or a class of expanded clone.

d_gene	v_gene	j_gene	abundance	CDR3nt	CDR3aa
NA	TRBV27	TRBJ1-3	NA	TGTGCCAGCAGTTTACGGTCAAGCTCTGGAAACACCATATATTTT	CASSLRSSSGNTIYF
TRBD1	TRBV7-2	TRBJ1-4	NA	TGTGCCAGCAGCCAAGGGGGCATTAGGGAAAAACTGTTTTTT	CASSQGGIREKLFF
NA	TRBV9	TRBJ1-2	NA	TGTGCCAGCAGCGTAGTCACGGGTTACTATGGCTACACCTTC	CASSVVTGYYGYTF
NA	TRBV7-2	TRBJ1-5	NA	TGTGCCAGCAGCAGGGACATGGAACAGCCCCAGCATTTT	CASSRDMEQPQHF
NA	TRBV6-5	TRBJ2-2	NA	TGTGCCAGCAGTTCTCTAAACACCGGGGAGCTGTTTTTT	CASSSLNTGELFF
TRBD2	TRBV4-1	TRBJ2-1	NA	TGCGCCAGCAGCCATCTAGCGGGAGGAATCGATGAGCAGTTCTTC	CASSHLAGGIDEQFF
NA	TRBV11-2	TRBJ1-3	NA	TGTGCCAGCAGCTTAGCAGGGTACGGAAACACCATATATTTT	CASSLAGYGNTIYF
NA	TRBV2	TRBJ1-5	once	TGTGCCAGCCGGAATAACCCGGGGGGGACCCATCAGCCCCAGCATTTT	CASRNNPGGTHQPQHF
NA	TRBV5-8	TRBJ2-1	NA	TGTGCCAGCAGCACAGCCGGGGTAGATGAGCAGTTCTTC	CASSTAGVDEQFF
NA	TRBV21-1	TRBJ1-5	NA	TGTGCCAGCAGCAAAGGGACAGGGGCGTTGAATCAGCCCCAGCATTTT	CASSKGTGALNQPQHF
NA	TRBV28	TRBJ2-7	NA	TGTGCCACCGGTCGGGGTGGTACCTACGAGCAGTACTTC	CATGRGGTYEQYF
NA	TRBV5-4	TRBJ2-2	NA	TGTGCCAGCAGCCCTCCCGCCCCGGGAAGGAACACCGGGGAGCTGTTTTTT	CASSPPAPGRNTGELFF
NA	TRBV7-3	TRBJ2-1	NA	TGTGCCAGCAGCCCCCCCAGGCCCTCCTACAATGAGCAGTTCTTC	CASSPPRPSYNEQFF
NA	TRBV6-1	TRBJ2-1	NA	TGTGCCAGCAGTGAAGGGGGACTCGTATACAATGAGCAGTTCTTC	CASSEGGLVYNEQFF
TRBD1	TRBV6-5	TRBJ1-2	few	TGTGCCAGCAGAACTTGGACAGGGAGCTATGGCTACACCTTC	CASRTWTGSYGYTF
TRBD2	TRBV7-3	TRBJ2-1	NA	TGTGCCAGCAGCGCAGGGGGACTAGCGAATGAGCAGTTCTTC	CASSAGGLANEQFF
NA	TRBV7-7	TRBJ2-1	NA	TGTGCTAGCAGCTCACAAGACAATGAGCAGTTCTTC	CASSSQDNEQFF
TRBD2	TRBV6-6	TRBJ2-7	NA	TGTGCCAGCAGCTCTACCCTAGCGGGAGAGCAGTACTTC	CASSSTLAGEQYF
NA	TRBV7-2	TRBJ1-4	NA	TGTGCCAGCAGCTTAGTACAGGCGGAAAAACTGTTTTTT	CASSLVQAEKLFF
TRBD1	TRBV7-9	TRBJ1-5	NA	TGTGCCAGCAGCTTAGGGACCGCAGGGGGATGGCAGCCCCAGCATTTT	CASSLGTAGGWQPQHF
NA	TRBV4-2	TRBJ2-2	NA	TGTGCCAGCAGCCAAGTGCTAGGAGAAGTCACCGGGGAGCTGTTTTTT	CASSQVLGEVTGELFF
TRBD1	TRBV5-1	TRBJ2-4	NA	TGCGCCAGCAGCTCGTCGGACAGGGGGGCGGCCAAAAACATTCAGTACTTC	CASSSSDRGAAKNIQYF
TRBD2	TRBV7-3	TRBJ2-1	NA	TGTGCCAGCAGCTTAACGTTTGAGACTAGCGGGAGAAGTGAGCAGTTCTTC	CASSLTFETSGRSEQFF
TRBD1	TRBV4-3	TRBJ2-3	NA	TGCGCCAGCAGCCAAGAGCGGGACAGGGGTACAGATACGCAGTATTTT	CASSQERDRGTDTQYF
TRBD2	TRBV6-5	TRBJ2-5	NA	TGTGCCAGCAGACCGGGACTAGCGGGGACCCAGTACTTC	CASRPGLAGTQYF
TRBD2	TRBV7-2	TRBJ2-7	NA	TGTGCCAGCAGCCCGGGCGGGAGTGTTGGCGAGCAGTACTTC	CASSPGGSVGEQYF
NA	TRBV19	TRBJ2-7	NA	TGTGCCAGTAGTATCAGGAGACCCGGACTACTCCCCTACGAGCAGTACTTC	CASSIRRPGLLPYEQYF
NA	TRBV7-8	TRBJ1-2	NA	TGTGCCAGCAGCTTAGCAAGGCAGGGAGGAGGCTACACCTTC	CASSLARQGGGYTF
NA	TRBV6-5	TRBJ1-2	few	TGTGCCAGCAGTTACTCGACGCTAGAAGGCTACACCTTC	CASSYSTLEGYTF
NA	TRBV7-2	TRBJ2-3	NA	TGTGCCAGCAGCTTAGCAGACAGCCCCTTCACAGATACGCAGTATTTT	CASSLADSPFTDTQYF
TRBD1	TRBV5-1	TRBJ2-2	NA	TGCGCCAGCAGCTTGGTGGGACCGGGACAGGGGGCTTTTGGCACCGGGGAGCTGTTTTTT	CASSLVGPGQGAFGTGELFF
TRBD1	TRBV5-1	TRBJ2-7	NA	TGCGCCAGCAGCTTGGATTCCGGACAGGGCTACGAGCAGTACTTC	CASSLDSGQGYEQYF
NA	TRBV2	TRBJ2-4	NA	TGTGCCAGCAGTGAATGGGACACTAGGGCCAAAAACATTCAGTACTTC	CASSEWDTRAKNIQYF
TRBD1	TRBV9	TRBJ1-2	NA	TGTGCCAGCAGCGTACACAGACAGGGTGGTGTTTATGGCTACACCTTC	CASSVHRQGGVYGYTF
TRBD1	TRBV5-8	TRBJ2-3	NA	TGTGCCAGCAGCTCGACAGGGGCCGTAGATACGCAGTATTTT	CASSSTGAVDTQYF
NA	TRBV7-2	TRBJ1-2	once	TGTGCCAGCAGCCCGTCGGGGGTAAGGGATGGCTACACCTTC	CASSPSGVRDGYTF
NA	TRBV5-1	TRBJ2-1	NA	TGCGCCAGCAGCTTAGACTCCGGGGGCAATGAGCAGTTCTTC	CASSLDSGGNEQFF
TRBD2	TRBV27	TRBJ2-7	NA	TGTGCAGTGAGGACCTGGGGGGGGGACTACGAGCAGTACTTC	CAVRTWGGDYEQYF
NA	TRBV5-1	TRBJ2-3	NA	TGCGCCAGCAGCTTGGTCGGGGATACGCAGTATTTT	CASSLVGDTQYF
NA	TRBV19	TRBJ1-5	NA	TGTGCCAGTAGTGCCCTACAGGGTAATCAGCCCCAGCATTTT	CASSALQGNQPQHF
TRBD2	TRBV7-2	TRBJ2-7	NA	TGTGCCAGCAGCCAGTCGGGGGGTACCTACGAGCAGTACTTC	CASSQSGGTYEQYF
TRBD2	TRBV4-1	TRBJ2-3	NA	TGCGCCAGCAGGCAACTAGCGGGAGTAGGGGATACGCAGTATTTT	CASRQLAGVGDTQYF
TRBD1	TRBV5-1	TRBJ2-5	NA	TGCGCCAGCAGCCACTGGGACAGGGTAAAAGAGACCCAGTACTTC	CASSHWDRVKETQYF
TRBD2	TRBV5-4	TRBJ2-5	NA	TGTGCCAGCAGCTGGACTAGCGGGGGAGAGACCCAGTACTTC	CASSWTSGGETQYF
TRBD2	TRBV27	TRBJ2-4	NA	TGTGCCAGCAGTTTGGGAGGGACTAGCGGAAGCCCGGGCATTCAGTACTTC	CASSLGGTSGSPGIQYF
TRBD1	TRBV19	TRBJ1-5	NA	TGTGCCAGTAGTAAGGGACAGGGATTTGGCAATCAGCCCCAGCATTTT	CASSKGQGFGNQPQHF
NA	TRBV6-5	TRBJ2-5	NA	TGTGCCAGCAGTTTTAGGGGAGGGACCCAGTACTTC	CASSFRGGTQYF
TRBD1	TRBV15	TRBJ1-3	NA	TGTGCCACCAGCAGAGATCCAGGGGGACGATCTGGAAACACCATATATTTT	CATSRDPGGRSGNTIYF
NA	TRBV5-6	TRBJ2-2	NA	TGTGCCAGCAGGCGCGTAGGGGAATCGAACACCGGGGAGCTGTTTTTT	CASRRVGESNTGELFF
NA	TRBV10-3	TRBJ2-3	NA	TGTGCCATCAGTGAGTTCGAGGGAGACACAGATACGCAGTATTTT	CAISEFEGDTDTQYF
TRBD1	TRBV4-3	TRBJ1-2	NA	TGCGCCAGCAGCCAAGGACAGGGGGCAAACTATGGCTACACCTTC	CASSQGQGANYGYTF
TRBD2	TRBV9	TRBJ2-5	NA	TGTGCCAGCAGCGTAGATCTTAGCGGGACCGGAGGGACCCAGTACTTC	CASSVDLSGTGGTQYF
TRBD2	TRBV28	TRBJ2-7	NA	TGTGCCAGCAGTCCAAGCGGGAGTACCGACGAGCAGTACTTC	CASSPSGSTDEQYF
TRBD2	TRBV27	TRBJ2-7	NA	TGTGCCAGCAGTAATAAGCGGGAGTATGGGCGCGAGCAGTACTTC	CASSNKREYGREQYF
NA	TRBV7-3	TRBJ2-1	NA	TGTGCCAGCAGCTTAGGGGCAGGCTACAATGAGCAGTTCTTC	CASSLGAGYNEQFF